What follows are 25 T cell receptor beta chains derived from one specimen sequenced in a study of CD8+ T cells in alopecia areata. The treatment was: oral pan-JAK inhibitor, 5-10 mg twice daily. After isolation, RNA underwent reverse transcription to generate cDNA as the sequencing template. Assay: immunoSEQ multiplex PCR; the TCRdb copy retains only in-frame clones and omits some. Here the sample spans roughly 190,000 clones, less than 65% being singletons. Sequenced here: CD4+ T cells sorted from blood, sampled at week 24, from a patient treated with tofacitinib. All receptors derive from a human donor with alopecia areata.

The genes are TRBV2 and TRBJ1-2, with D unclear. The length of the CDR3 is 13 residues. Trimming took off 1 base at V and 6 bases at J, with 9 bases between the two ends. Germline V CDR1 and CDR2: SNHLY, FYNNEI. CDR3 protein: CASSEGGFNGYTF. The CDR3 DNA sequence: TGTGCCAGCAGTGAAGGGGGATTCAATGGCTACACCTTC.

This clone was counted only a few times. V is TRBV5-1 and J is TRBJ1-4, with D tentatively TRBD1 (5 bases). The CDR3 extends over 13 amino acids. Germline CDR1 reads SGHRS; CDR2 reads YFSETQ. V dropped 2 bases and J dropped 8 bases, with 10 bases sitting between them. The DNA for the CDR3 is TGCGCCAGCAGCTTTATTCGGGGGGAAAAACTGTTTTTT. It codes for CASSFIRGEKLFF.

The chain employs TRBV27 and TRBJ1-5; D uncertain. Per germline, CDR1 MNHEY and CDR2 SMNVEV (reference sequence). The CDR3 sequence is 13 residues long. V lost 3 bases and J lost 6, with 9 bases in between. CDR3 coding DNA: TGTGCCAGCAGTTTCCTTACTGGTCAGCCCCAGCATTTT. This encodes CASSFLTGQPQHF.

The chain's CDR3 is CSAAIRDRGKAGELFF. DNA of the CDR3: TGCAGCGCCGCTATCCGGGACAGGGGAAAGGCCGGGGAGCTGTTTTTT. The chain carries TRBV29-1 and TRBJ2-2; TRBD1 matches 10 bases. Germline-derived CDR1 and CDR2 are SQVTM and ANQGSEA. This CDR3 comprises 16 residues. V trimming: 7 bases; J trimming: 6 bases; junction bases outside the gene matches: 14.

With regard to this clone: The sample contains more than one DNA sequence encoding this CDR3. The chain combines TRBV4-3 with TRBJ1-2; the match to TRBD1 covers 8 bases. Germline lookup yields CDR1 LGHNA and CDR2 YSLEER. V lost 3 bases and J lost 4; bases outside the gene matches: 1. This CDR3 has 13 residues. DNA for the CDR3: TGCGCCAGCAGCCAGACAGGGGTCTATGGCTACACCTTC. Translation gives CASSQTGVYGYTF.

The genes are TRBV7-2 and TRBJ2-3; D is perhaps TRBD1 (6 bases). Trimming removed 4 bases at V and 0 bases at J, with 14 bases between. Germline lookup yields CDR1 SGHTA and CDR2 FQGNSA. The CDR3 has 16 residues. The CDR3 DNA sequence: TGTGCCAGCAGCTCCAAGGGGGACGCCAGCACAGATACGCAGTATTTT. Protein product: CASSSKGDASTDTQYF.

The chain links TRBV30 to TRBJ1-4; the match to TRBD1 covers 9 bases. The germline V gene encodes CDR1 GTSNPN and CDR2 SVGIG (reference sequence). The CDR3 spans 14 residues. Trimming cost V 3 bases and J 8 bases; bases outside gene matches: 7. CDR3 in amino acids: CAWSEGQGREKLFF. For the CDR3, the DNA is TGTGCCTGGAGCGAGGGACAGGGTCGGGAAAAACTGTTTTTT.

The chain recombines TRBV5-1 with TRBJ2-4, with a possible D match to TRBD1 (6 bases). Trimming pared 0 bases from V and 9 bases from J, leaving 13 bases between. The CDR3 is 14 amino acids. Looked up from germline, CDR1 is SGHRS and CDR2 is YFSETQ. The CDR3 reads CASSLEQGPTIQYF. The CDR3 DNA is TGCGCCAGCAGCTTGGAACAGGGACCGACCATTCAGTACTTC.

V is TRBV2 and J is TRBJ2-2; 8 nucleotides align to TRBD1. With 7 bases clipped from V and 4 bases from J, the junction kept 11 bases outside the gene matches. CDR3 size: 16 residues. Germline loops: CDR1 SNHLY, CDR2 FYNNEI. The CDR3 DNA reads TGTGCCAGCAAGAGGACAGGGAGAGAGGGCACCGGGGAGCTGTTTTTT. This codes for CASKRTGREGTGELFF.

The chain combines TRBV27 with TRBJ1-5; D gene unclear. Germline loops: CDR1 MNHEY, CDR2 SMNVEV (reference sequence). The CDR3 has 14 amino acids. Trimming cost V 3 bases and J 4 bases, with 10 bases left between them. CDR3 bases: TGTGCCAGCAGTTTCCGAGGGAAAAATCAGCCCCAGCATTTT. It yields the protein CASSFRGKNQPQHF.

The chain combines TRBV19 with TRBJ2-1, with 7 positions matching TRBD1. CDR1 is LNHDA, CDR2 SQIVND, per germline (reference sequence). V dropped 4 bases and J dropped 10; count of bases not matched to a gene: 4. The CDR3 spans 12 residues. This chain's CDR3 is CASSTGQAEQFF. The CDR3 DNA reads TGTGCCAGTAGTACCGGACAGGCGGAGCAGTTCTTC.

The chain recombines TRBV25-1 with TRBJ2-4; D is undetermined. Germline loops: CDR1 MGHDK, CDR2 SYGVNS. V was cut by 3 bases and J by 1 base, with 10 bases left in between. This CDR3 spans 15 amino acids. The CDR3: CASSDPKVAKNIQYF. In nucleotides, the CDR3 is TGTGCCAGCAGTGATCCCAAGGTTGCCAAAAACATTCAGTACTTC.

The chain links TRBV27 to TRBJ1-2, with D possibly matching TRBD1 (6 bases). Germline V CDR1 and CDR2: MNHEY, SMNVEV (reference sequence). V dropped 5 bases and J dropped 6 bases, with 16 bases sitting between them. The CDR3 sequence is 14 residues long. The CDR3 sequence: CASSPQGFGDGYTF. CDR3 DNA: TGTGCCAGCAGTCCCCAGGGGTTTGGGGATGGCTACACCTTC.

In its sample, this clone was seen a few times. V usage is TRBV13 and J usage is TRBJ2-3; D might be TRBD1 (7 bases). CDR3 length: 14 residues. Per germline, CDR1 PRHDT and CDR2 FYEKMQ (reference sequence). Trimming left V 7 bases short and J 4 bases short, with 15 bases between. CDR3 loop: CASTPGGTSDTQYF. The CDR3 nucleotides read TGTGCCAGCACCCCAGGGGGGACCTCAGATACGCAGTATTTT.

This clone was seen a handful of times. The rearrangement links TRBV29-1 to TRBJ1-1; D is perhaps TRBD1 (6 bases). CDR1 SQVTM and CDR2 ANQGSEA come from the germline V gene. The CDR3 totals 11 residues. The germline V and J ends were trimmed by 7 bases and 0 bases, with 6 bases remaining between them. DNA for the CDR3: TGCAGCGGGACAGTGAACACTGAAGCTTTCTTT. It encodes CSGTVNTEAFF.

The CDR3 DNA reads TGTGCCAGCAGCTTAGGAGGGCTTCGTGAGCCCCAGCATTTT. Protein: CASSLGGLREPQHF. The chain uses TRBV7-2 and TRBJ1-5; no firm D call. Germline V gives CDR1 SGHTA, CDR2 FQGNSA. CDR3 length equals 14 residues. Trimming took off 1 base at V and 8 bases at J, with 12 bases between the two ends.

This chain uses TRBV29-1 with TRBJ1-1; tentative D call: TRBD1 (5 bases). V was clipped by 3 bases and J by 8 bases, with 7 bases between them. CDR1 is SQVTM, CDR2 ANQGSEA, per germline. The CDR3 sequence is 10 residues long. The CDR3 DNA reads as TGCAGCGTTGATGGGGGGGAAGCTTTCTTT. Translating it yields CSVDGGEAFF.

This chain joins TRBV12-5 and TRBJ1-2; no clear D gene. CDR1 and CDR2 (germline): LGHNT, FRNRAP. The CDR3 has 13 amino acids. With 1 base removed from V and 8 bases from J, the gap between germline ends came to 11 bases. The CDR3 sequence: CASGLGQNPGYTF. In DNA, the CDR3 is TGTGCTAGTGGTTTGGGGCAGAATCCCGGCTACACCTTC.

J is TRBJ2-7 and V is TRBV7-7, with 8 positions matching TRBD1. In germline, CDR1 is SSHAT, CDR2 FNYEAQ (reference sequence). V was pared by 5 bases and J by 3 bases, with 3 bases of the junction left unmatched. This CDR3 has 13 residues. CDR3: CASSRGQGYEQYF. CDR3 DNA: TGTGCCAGCAGCCGCGGACAGGGCTACGAGCAGTACTTC.

This clone was detected only a few times. The V call is TRBV6-1, the J call TRBJ1-1; 7 nucleotides match TRBD1. CDR3 size: 14 residues. Germline V gene sequence: CDR1 MNHNS, CDR2 SASEGT. The junction had 6 bases not matched to a gene; V was cut back by 4 bases and J by 4 bases. The DNA for the CDR3 is TGTGCCAGCAGTGCAAGACAGGGTTTCACTGAAGCTTTCTTT. It codes for CASSARQGFTEAFF.

V is TRBV7-9 and J is TRBJ1-2; 12 bases fit TRBD1. V gave up 5 bases and J gave up 3 bases; unmatched junction bases: 4. This CDR3 has 15 residues. The V gene's germline CDR1 is SEHNR and CDR2 FQNEAQ (reference sequence). The CDR3 DNA reads TGTGCCAGCAGCGCCGGGACAGGGGGCCACTATGGCTACACCTTC. It specifies CASSAGTGGHYGYTF.

This clone has a handful of counts. The rearrangement links TRBV30 to TRBJ1-1, with 9 nucleotides matching TRBD1. Germline lookup yields CDR1 GTSNPN and CDR2 SVGIG (reference sequence). Germline trimming cut 3 bases from V and 5 bases from J; bases unmatched to any gene: 1. The CDR3 is made up of 12 amino acids. CDR3 sequence reads: CAWRGTGTEAFF. The DNA for the CDR3 is TGTGCCTGGAGGGGGACAGGGACTGAAGCTTTCTTT. Variable domain in full (rest from reference TRBV30 and TRBJ1-1): SQTIHQWPATLVQPVGSPLSLECTVEGTSNPNLYWYRQAAGRGLQLLFYSVGIGQISSEVPQNLSASRPQDRQFILSSKKLLLSDSGFYLCAWRGTGTEAFFGQGTRLTVV.

The CDR3 nucleotides read TGTGCCTGGAGACCAGACAGCCTGACCCCCTACGAGCAGTACTTC. This translates into CAWRPDSLTPYEQYF. The J gene is TRBJ2-7, the V gene TRBV30; TRBD1 might be the D (5 bases). The CDR3 consists of 15 residues. Trimming removed 3 bases at V and 2 bases at J, with 17 bases between. Germline-derived CDR1 and CDR2 are GTSNPN and SVGIG (reference sequence).

This clone was picked up a small number of times. The genes are TRBV7-6 and TRBJ2-1, with 7 bases lining up with TRBD2. V shed 1 base, J shed 4 bases, and the junction held 7 bases outside the gene matches. CDR1 and CDR2 from the germline V gene are SGHVS and FNYEAQ. The CDR3 contains 16 residues. CDR3 residues: CASSLVGLAVYNEQFF. The CDR3 DNA sequence: TGTGCCAGCAGCTTAGTAGGGCTAGCGGTATACAATGAGCAGTTCTTC. Combining the CDR3 with reference TRBV7-6 and TRBJ2-1 gives the whole variable domain GAGVSQSPRYKVTKRGQDVALRCDPISGHVSLYWYRQALGQGPEFLTYFNYEAQQDKSGLPNDRFSAERPEGSISTLTIQRTEQRDSAMYRCASSLVGLAVYNEQFFGPGTRLTVL.

The genes are TRBV18 and TRBJ2-1; 10 bases align to TRBD2. There are 15 residues in the CDR3. V lost 3 bases to trimming and J lost 6 bases; unmatched junction nucleotides: 5. CDR1 and CDR2 from the germline V gene are KGHSH and LQKENI. CDR3 sequence: CASSPSSGGVNEQFF. The CDR3 DNA reads TGTGCCAGCTCACCTTCTAGCGGGGGAGTCAATGAGCAGTTCTTC.